The 27 T cell receptor beta chains listed next were all sequenced from one sample in a study of shared clonotypes between healthy human individuals. The method was immunoSEQ multiplex PCR; TCRdb's version includes in-frame clones alone and lacks a portion of them. The sample holds about 1.1 million clones, about 84% seen once. Sequencing was carried out using memory CD4+ T cells from PBMCs. Sample subset: CD45RA-negative fraction. The receptors originated from a man between 18 and 29 years old in good health. Some clones in this sample may be carry-over from other donors' samples.

Details on this clone: Germline and junction disagree at one end, which may indicate a read error. The chain links TRBV5-6 to TRBJ2-7; TRBD1 matches 9 bases. Germline V gives CDR1 SGHDT, CDR2 YYEEEE. This CDR3 is built from 14 residues. CDR3 loop: CASSIWDRAYEQYF. CDR3 bases: TGTGCCAGCAGCATCTGGGACAGGGCCTACGAGCAGTATTTC.

The genes are TRBV10-3 and TRBJ1-5; TRBD1 is a possible D gene (6 bases). The CDR3 totals 14 residues. Trimming pared 6 bases from V and 3 bases from J, leaving 12 bases between. Germline CDR1 and CDR2: ENHRY and SYGVKD. CDR3 in DNA: TGTGCCATCAGGAAGGACAGCTCCAATCAGCCCCAGCATTTT. This gives the protein CAIRKDSSNQPQHF.

The rearrangement links TRBV4-3 to TRBJ2-3; D not certain. Germline V gene sequence: CDR1 LGHNA, CDR2 YSLEER. V dropped 5 bases and J dropped 8 bases, with 14 bases sitting between them. The CDR3 totals 13 residues. In DNA, the CDR3 is TGCGCCAGCAGCTCCGAGATCGGGTCTACGCAGTATTTT. It encodes CASSSEIGSTQYF.

The chain couples TRBV6-5 to TRBJ2-5; tentative D call: TRBD1 (7 bases). The V and J ends lost 6 bases and 5 bases respectively, with 13 bases between them. Germline V gene sequence: CDR1 MNHEY, CDR2 SVGAGI. This CDR3 region has 13 residues. As DNA, the CDR3 is TGTGCCAGCAGCCTGTCAGGGGGGGAGACCCAGTACTTC. Its translation is CASSLSGGETQYF.

This rearrangement joins TRBV6-6 to TRBJ1-4; D uncertain. The V end lost 2 bases, the J end lost 0 bases, and 7 bases lay between the germline ends. The germline gives CDR1 MNHNY, CDR2 SVGAGI (reference sequence). The CDR3 is made up of 15 amino acids. The CDR3 region is CASSYPPATNEKLFF. The DNA of the CDR3 is TGTGCCAGCAGTTACCCGCCAGCAACTAATGAAAAACTGTTTTTT.

The V call is TRBV6-6, the J call TRBJ1-5; TRBD1 might be the D (5 bases). Germline CDR1 and CDR2: MNHNY and SVGAGI (reference sequence). Trimming removed 0 bases at V and 8 bases at J, with 11 bases between. CDR3 length equals 14 residues. The chain's CDR3 is CASSYSPGGEPQHF. The CDR3 DNA reads as TGTGCCAGCAGTTACTCACCGGGGGGGGAGCCCCAGCATTTT.

This clone was counted only a few times. The chain recombines TRBV7-2 with TRBJ2-7; D is uncertain. The CDR3 extends over 15 amino acids. Trimming took off 2 bases at V and 1 base at J, with 12 bases between the two ends. The germline gives CDR1 SGHTA, CDR2 FQGNSA. For the CDR3, the DNA is TGTGCCAGCAGCTTATACGGGTTCGCATCCTACGAGCAGTACTTC. This encodes CASSLYGFASYEQYF.

This chain joins TRBV10-3 and TRBJ1-3, with D unclear. CDR3 length: 15 amino acids. V lost 3 bases to trimming and J lost 4 bases, with 13 bases between them. Germline CDR1 reads ENHRY; CDR2 reads SYGVKD. DNA of the CDR3: TGTGCCATCAGTGACCTCAGTGAGGCCGGAAACACCATATATTTT. Translating it yields CAISDLSEAGNTIYF.

The chain uses TRBV2 and TRBJ2-1; tentative D call: TRBD2 (5 bases). Trimming took off 3 bases at V and 6 bases at J, with 15 bases between the two ends. Germline loops: CDR1 SNHLY, CDR2 FYNNEI. CDR3 size: 15 residues. CDR3 sequence: CASSEAGTRINEQFF. The CDR3 DNA sequence: TGTGCCAGCAGTGAGGCTGGTACTAGAATCAATGAGCAGTTCTTC.

V gene TRBV11-3 combines with J gene TRBJ2-3; D may be TRBD1 or TRBD2 (6 bases each). This CDR3 comprises 16 residues. Germline V CDR1 and CDR2: SGHNT, YENEEA. V lost 5 bases, J lost 0 bases, and 15 bases lay in between. The CDR3 loop reads CASSRWGATSTDTQYF. The CDR3, as DNA: TGTGCCAGCAGCCGCTGGGGGGCAACTAGCACAGATACGCAGTATTTT.

CDR3 amino acids: CASSVVGLAGVGEQFF. The CDR3 nucleotides read TGTGCCAGCAGCGTAGTGGGACTAGCGGGAGTAGGTGAGCAGTTCTTC. The V gene is TRBV9, the J gene TRBJ2-1; 14 positions match TRBD2. Germline V gene sequence: CDR1 SGDLS, CDR2 YYNGEE. The J segment lost 9 bases and the V segment lost 0 bases, leaving 5 bases of the junction unmatched. The CDR3 has 16 amino acids.

This chain uses TRBV5-4 with TRBJ1-1; no reliable D call. Trimming removed 0 bases at V and 3 bases at J, with 3 bases between. Per germline, CDR1 SGHNT and CDR2 YYREEE (reference sequence). The CDR3 consists of 12 residues. The CDR3 DNA reads TGTGCCAGCAGCTTGGTGGACACTGAAGCTTTCTTT. This codes for CASSLVDTEAFF. The full variable domain, completed using reference TRBV5-4 and TRBJ1-1, is ETGVTQSPTHLIKTRGQQVTLRCSSQSGHNTVSWYQQALGQGPQFIFQYYREEENGRGNFPPRFSGLQFPNYSSELNVNALELDDSALYLCASSLVDTEAFFGQGTRLTVV.

This clone has ten or more counts. The V gene is TRBV29-1, the J gene TRBJ1-2, with D perhaps TRBD1 (6 bases). Germline-derived CDR1 and CDR2 are SQVTM and ANQGSEA. The V gene lost 6 bases and the J gene lost 7 bases, with 18 bases spanning the gap. The length of the CDR3 is 13 residues. For the CDR3, the DNA is TGCAGCGTCCCACTGGGGGGCTCGGTTGGCTACACCTTC. It yields the protein CSVPLGGSVGYTF. The whole variable domain, remainder taken from reference TRBV29-1 and TRBJ1-2, is SAVISQKPSRDICQRGTSLTIQCQVDSQVTMMFWYRQQPGQSLTLIATANQGSEATYESGFVIDKFPISRPNLTFSTLTVSNMSPEDSSIYLCSVPLGGSVGYTFGSGTRLTVV.

The CDR3: CASSLRLGQGARNEQFF. CDR3 DNA sequence: TGTGCCAGCAGCTTGAGACTGGGACAGGGGGCGCGAAACGAGCAGTTCTTC. The chain carries TRBV7-2 and TRBJ2-1; 12 bases map to TRBD1. There are 17 residues in the CDR3. Germline-derived CDR1 and CDR2 are SGHTA and FQGNSA. V shed 3 bases, J shed 10 bases, and the junction held 13 bases outside the gene matches.

The chain's CDR3 is CAWSWGNGYTF. The DNA of the CDR3 is TGTGCCTGGAGCTGGGGAAATGGCTACACCTTC. The chain recombines TRBV30 with TRBJ1-2; no reliable D call. The germline CDR1 and CDR2 sequences are GTSNPN and SVGIG (reference sequence). Trimming removed 3 bases from V and 6 bases from J, with 8 bases in between. The CDR3 spans 11 residues.

The chain is built from TRBV6-6 and TRBJ1-1, with a tentative D call TRBD1 (5 bases). V was clipped by 0 bases and J by 4 bases, with 12 bases between them. CDR1 MNHNY and CDR2 SVGAGI come from the germline V gene (reference sequence). The CDR3 runs to 15 residues. CDR3 DNA: TGTGCCAGCAGTTACTCGGGAGGGAGGGGCACTGAAGCTTTCTTT. It translates to CASSYSGGRGTEAFF.

Of note for this clone: This likely reflects a read error, since a far larger clone is one base away. V is TRBV5-4 and J is TRBJ2-6; no reliable D call. Germline CDR1 is SGHNT and CDR2 is YYREEE (reference sequence). CDR3 length equals 14 residues. V lost 4 bases, J lost 4 bases, and 9 bases lay in between. CDR3 DNA: TGTGCCAGCAGCCCACCCTCAGGGGCCAACGTCCTGACTTTC. Translation gives CASSPPSGANVLTF.

This sequence joins TRBV19 and TRBJ2-1; 11 bases line up with TRBD2. Trimming at V came to 10 bases and at J to 7 bases, leaving 21 bases not matched to a gene. CDR1 and CDR2 from the germline V gene are LNHDA and SQIVND (reference sequence). There are 18 residues in the CDR3. Written as DNA, the CDR3 is TGTGCCACCAAACCCCACCTTACTAGCGGGAGTAGGGGAAATGAGCAGTTCTTC. Its translation is CATKPHLTSGSRGNEQFF.

This clone is a singleton in its sample. J is TRBJ1-1 and V is TRBV5-1; D not certain. With 4 bases removed from V and 3 bases from J, the gap between germline ends came to 16 bases. Looked up from germline, CDR1 is SGHRS and CDR2 is YFSETQ. The CDR3 covers 15 residues. In DNA, the CDR3 is TGCGCCAGCAGCCCCGGGCCCTCGGGAGACACTGAAGCTTTCTTT. Translation: CASSPGPSGDTEAFF.

J is TRBJ1-1 and V is TRBV5-8, with D possibly being TRBD1 (5 bases). Trimming stripped 4 bases from V and 0 bases from J, with 7 bases between. The CDR3 totals 13 residues. CDR1 and CDR2 from the germline V gene are SGHTS and YDEGEE. The CDR3 sequence is CASSRDLNTEAFF. CDR3 nucleotide sequence: TGTGCCAGCAGCCGGGACCTGAACACTGAAGCTTTCTTT.

The chain carries TRBV4-1 and TRBJ2-5; the D gene could be TRBD1 or TRBD2 (5 bases each). The CDR3 totals 13 residues. Looked up from germline, CDR1 is MGHRA and CDR2 is YSYEKL. V lost 1 base to trimming and J lost 10 bases, with 13 bases between them. In nucleotides, the CDR3 is TGCGCCAGCAGCCAAGGGGGCCCGGGAATCCAGTACTTC. It specifies CASSQGGPGIQYF.

This chain uses TRBV28 with TRBJ1-2; D gene unclear. Trimming removed 7 bases from V and 7 bases from J, with 16 bases in between. CDR1 and CDR2 from the germline V gene are MDHEN and SYDVKM. The length of the CDR3 is 13 residues. The CDR3 DNA reads TGTGCCAGCAAGGTGAACGACATTCTTGGCTACACCTTC. Protein: CASKVNDILGYTF.

This rearrangement joins TRBV28 to TRBJ1-1; weak D call: TRBD1 (5 bases). V was cut by 5 bases and J by 1 base, with 14 bases left in between. CDR3 length equals 15 residues. Germline CDR1 and CDR2: MDHEN and SYDVKM. CDR3 DNA sequence: TGTGCCAGCAGTCCAGCTGGGGCGCGGAACACTGAAGCTTTCTTT. Translating gives CASSPAGARNTEAFF.

Written as DNA, the CDR3 is TGTGCCAGCTCACCACCCGGCAGGGGGTCCTTCGGGAACACTGAAGCTTTCTTT. Residues: CASSPPGRGSFGNTEAFF. The chain recombines TRBV18 with TRBJ1-1, with 7 bases that match TRBD1. Germline assignment: CDR1 KGHSH and CDR2 LQKENI. The V gene end was trimmed by 0 bases and the J gene end by 1 base; junction bases not matched to a gene: 11. The CDR3 spans 18 residues.

CDR3 coding DNA: TGTGCCAGCAGTTACGCGTCGGGGAATGAGCAGTTCTTC. This gives the protein CASSYASGNEQFF. This chain connects TRBV6-5 to TRBJ2-1; TRBD2 is a possible D gene (5 bases). The CDR3 runs to 13 residues. V was shortened by 2 bases and J by 7 bases, with 9 bases between the two germline ends. Germline CDR1 and CDR2: MNHEY and SVGAGI.

J is TRBJ2-7 and V is TRBV19, with D perhaps matching TRBD1 (6 bases). The CDR3 covers 14 residues. From germline, CDR1 is LNHDA and CDR2 SQIVND (reference sequence). V lost 0 bases and J lost 2, with 8 bases in between. CDR3 sequence: CASSIDRTAYEQYF. The CDR3 DNA follows: TGTGCCAGTAGTATAGACCGGACAGCCTACGAGCAGTACTTC.

This clone has more than one count but fewer than ten. This chain uses TRBV28 with TRBJ1-1; D remains ambiguous. The CDR3 length is 13 residues. Germline V CDR1 and CDR2: MDHEN, SYDVKM. Between the trimmed V and J ends, which lost 6 bases and 3 bases, there was a span of 11 bases. The CDR3 sequence is CASRPRVDTEAFF. The CDR3 DNA reads as TGTGCCAGCAGACCGCGGGTCGACACTGAAGCTTTCTTT.